The 32 T cell receptor beta chains below were found in one sample sequenced in a study of molecular identifiers for immune sequencing clone quantification. TCRdb redid the calling of the PCR reads with MiXCR, one entry per CDR3 protein. Of about half a million distinct CDR3 sequences listed, approximately 25% are singletons. Input material: naive CD8+ T cells from blood, with Jurkat cell RNA spiked in. The subset: FACS-sorted CD8+CD4-CCR7+CD45RA+ naive T cells. Receptors were obtained from a human donor in good health. Some libraries in this study had Jurkat cell RNA spiked in.

The chain employs TRBV28 and TRBJ1-2; no firm D call. The CDR3 consists of 14 residues. Germline loops: CDR1 MDHEN, CDR2 SYDVKM. V gave up 3 bases and J gave up 3 bases, with 11 bases separating them. In DNA form, the CDR3 reads TGTGCCAGCAGTTTCCTCACGGAAGACTATGGCTACACCTTC. It encodes CASSFLTEDYGYTF.

This clonotype appeared a few times. V usage is TRBV12-3 or TRBV12-4 and J usage is TRBJ1-5; tentative D call: TRBD1 (6 bases). Trimming left V 6 bases short and J 0 bases short, with 12 bases between. The CDR3 runs to 15 residues. CDR3 region: CASSERGDSNQPQHF. The CDR3 DNA reads as TGTGCCAGCAGCGAAAGGGGGGATAGCAATCAGCCCCAGCATTTT.

The genes are TRBV29-1 and TRBJ1-2; D remains ambiguous. The length of the CDR3 is 14 residues. Trimming pared 4 bases from V and 4 bases from J, leaving 16 bases between. CDR1 SQVTM and CDR2 ANQGSEA come from the germline V gene. CDR3 in amino acids: CSVGDGQIPYGYTF. The CDR3 nucleotides are TGCAGCGTTGGAGACGGGCAGATACCCTATGGCTACACCTTC.

This clonotype was seen ten or more times. The chain carries TRBV6-2 or TRBV6-3 and TRBJ1-1; possibly TRBD1 for D (6 bases). Trimming cost V 2 bases and J 0 bases, with 13 bases left between them. The CDR3 runs to 16 residues. Germline CDR1 and CDR2: MNHEY and SVGEGT. The CDR3 nucleotides are TGTGCCAGCAGTTACGGGGACATCCTTATGAACACTGAAGCTTTCTTT. Residues: CASSYGDILMNTEAFF.

About this clonotype: One junction end does not reproduce the germline sequence, and a read error may be involved. The chain combines TRBV7-9 with TRBJ2-2; D possibly corresponds to TRBD2 (5 bases). Germline-derived CDR1 and CDR2 are SEHNR and FQNEAQ (reference sequence). This CDR3 is built from 15 residues. The CDR3 DNA follows: TGTGCCAGCAGCCATCGAAGTACCTCCACCGGGGAGCTGTATTTT. This gives the protein CASSHRSTSTGELYF.

The chain couples TRBV19 to TRBJ2-3; TRBD2 matches at 13 bases. The junction had 3 bases not matched to a gene; V was cut back by 5 bases and J by 1 base. Germline V gene sequence: CDR1 LNHDA, CDR2 SQIVND (reference sequence). This CDR3 region has 16 residues. CDR3 bases: TGTGCCAGTAGTCGACTAGCGGGGGGTGGCACAGATACGCAGTATTTT. Translating gives CASSRLAGGGTDTQYF.

There are a few counts of this clonotype. The CDR3 nucleotides read TGCAGTGCTAGGGACGTGGGCACTGAAGCTTTCTTT. Protein: CSARDVGTEAFF. This sequence joins TRBV20-1 and TRBJ1-1, with D unresolved. Germline V gene sequence: CDR1 DFQATT, CDR2 SNEGSKA (reference sequence). This CDR3 spans 12 amino acids. With 3 bases removed from V and 4 bases from J, the gap between germline ends came to 9 bases.

About this clonotype itself: A clone one base away is much larger, so this may be a read error. This chain joins TRBV29-1 and TRBJ1-3; 9 bases are a match to TRBD1. CDR1 and CDR2 (germline): SQVTM, ANQGSEA. The CDR3 is 16 amino acids. The trim removed 6 bases at V and 0 bases at J, leaving 9 bases unmatched. The CDR3 reads CSVVPGQGTSGNTIYF. The DNA of the CDR3 is TGCAGCGTCGTCCCGGGACAGGGAACCTCTGGAAACACCATATATTTT.

The chain combines TRBV4-1 with TRBJ1-1, with 7 bases that match TRBD1. The CDR3 runs to 15 residues. Trimming cost V 4 bases and J 2 bases; bases outside gene matches: 7. Germline-derived CDR1 and CDR2 are MGHRA and YSYEKL. Here the CDR3 DNA reads TGCGCCAGCAGCCCCAAGACAGGGACCAACACTGAAGCTTTCTTT. It codes for CASSPKTGTNTEAFF.

This clonotype was found many times. The chain combines TRBV9 with TRBJ2-7, with D possibly matching TRBD1 (5 bases). CDR1 and CDR2 (germline): SGDLS, YYNGEE. V was clipped by 0 bases and J by 0 bases, with 10 bases between them. The CDR3 length is 15 residues. The CDR3 region is CASSVAADSSYEQYF. The CDR3 DNA follows: TGTGCCAGCAGCGTAGCGGCCGACAGCTCCTACGAGCAGTACTTC.

This clonotype occurred a few times. V gene TRBV6-2 or TRBV6-3 combines with J gene TRBJ2-1; no definite D call. CDR3 length: 15 residues. The germline V gene has CDR1 MNHEY and CDR2 SVGEGT. V lost 2 bases to trimming and J lost 0 bases, with 8 bases between them. The CDR3 DNA follows: TGTGCCAGCAGTTACGTTGAAGGCTCCTACAATGAGCAGTTCTTC. Protein product: CASSYVEGSYNEQFF.

Concerning this clonotype: The junction departs from germline at one end; a sequencing error may be responsible. The CDR3 protein is CSANGIGPPF. The CDR3 DNA sequence: TGCAGTGCTAACGGGATTGGGCCACCATTC. The chain has TRBV20-1 and TRBJ1-2, with D unresolved. This CDR3 spans 10 amino acids. CDR1 is DFQATT and CDR2 is SNEGSKA in the germline V gene (reference sequence).

This chain connects TRBV11-2 to TRBJ2-1; no clear D. Trimming pared 5 bases from V and 0 bases from J, leaving 11 bases between. This CDR3 comprises 15 residues. CDR1 SGHAT and CDR2 FQNNGV come from the germline V gene. The CDR3 region is CASSRQWSSYNEQFF. DNA of the CDR3: TGTGCCAGCAGCCGCCAGTGGAGCTCCTACAATGAGCAGTTCTTC.

This clonotype was observed at least ten times. The chain carries TRBV6-5 and TRBJ1-1; the D gene is possibly TRBD1 (6 bases). The CDR3 is 12 amino acids. Between the trimmed V and J ends, which lost 2 bases and 8 bases, there was a span of 9 bases. Per the germline V gene, CDR1 is MNHEY and CDR2 is SVGAGI. The CDR3 DNA is TGTGCCAGCAGTTACGGGGGGCACGAAGCTTTCTTT. It specifies CASSYGGHEAFF.

This chain joins TRBV15 and TRBJ2-5, with D unresolved. CDR1 is LNHNV, CDR2 YYDKDF, per germline (reference sequence). The CDR3 sequence is 13 residues long. V was pared by 5 bases and J by 2 bases, with 9 bases between. The CDR3 DNA reads as TGTGCCACCAGCCCCCGTATGCAAGAGACCCAGTACTTC. This encodes CATSPRMQETQYF. Supplemented by reference TRBV15 and TRBJ2-5, the full variable domain reads DAMVIQNPRYQVTQFGKPVTLSCSQTLNHNVMYWYQQKSSQAPKLLFHYYDKDFNNEADTPDNFQSRRPNTSFCFLDIRSPGLGDTAMYLCATSPRMQETQYFGPGTRLLVL.

This clonotype was picked up a small number of times. This chain joins TRBV7-9 and TRBJ2-3, with D tentatively TRBD2 (5 bases). CDR3 length equals 15 residues. Germline loops: CDR1 SEHNR, CDR2 FQNEAQ (reference sequence). The ends were cut back, 5 bases at V and 6 bases at J, with 18 bases in the middle. Written as DNA, the CDR3 is TGTGCCAGCAGCCCCGTGAGTGGGAGTGGGGATACGCAGTATTTT. Protein product: CASSPVSGSGDTQYF.

This clonotype was recorded many times. CDR3 sequence (DNA): TGCAGCGTTGAAACTAGAACCGTAGACACCGGGGAGCTGTTTTTT. It codes for CSVETRTVDTGELFF. The chain employs TRBV29-1 and TRBJ2-2, with D tentatively TRBD2 (5 bases). The germline gives CDR1 SQVTM, CDR2 ANQGSEA. The CDR3 loop spans 15 amino acids. V lost 2 bases and J lost 3, with 13 bases in between.

There are many counts of this clonotype. This chain joins TRBV28 and TRBJ1-4; 7 nucleotides agree with TRBD1. V was pared by 3 bases and J by 7 bases, with 5 bases of the junction left unmatched. CDR3 length equals 14 residues. Germline V CDR1 and CDR2: MDHEN, SYDVKM. CDR3 in amino acids: CASSFYRGGEKLFF. In DNA form, the CDR3 reads TGTGCCAGCAGTTTCTACAGGGGCGGTGAAAAACTGTTTTTT.

This clonotype was detected only a few times. The rearrangement joins TRBV7-2 to TRBJ1-5; 11 nucleotides match TRBD1. This CDR3 contains 15 residues. V gave up 5 bases and J gave up 6 bases; unmatched junction bases: 6. The germline CDR1 and CDR2 sequences are SGHTA and FQGNSA. CDR3 residues: CASSLGTGGLQPQHF. The CDR3 DNA is TGTGCCAGCAGCCTAGGGACAGGGGGTCTTCAGCCCCAGCATTTT.

Only a few counts were recorded for this clonotype. This chain links TRBV27 with TRBJ2-3, with 14 bases identical to TRBD2. Germline CDR1 MNHEY, CDR2 SMNVEV (reference sequence). The CDR3 loop spans 17 amino acids. With V trimmed by 6 bases and J by 5 bases, 10 bases remained unmatched. The CDR3 DNA reads as TGTGCCAGCAGACGAGGGACTAGCGGGAGCCTTGGAGATACGCAGTATTTT. The encoded protein is CASRRGTSGSLGDTQYF.

The chain employs TRBV7-9 and TRBJ1-1; TRBD1 is a possible D gene (6 bases). Trimming stripped 5 bases from V and 4 bases from J, with 20 bases between. CDR1 is SEHNR and CDR2 is FQNEAQ in the germline V gene (reference sequence). The CDR3 has 16 residues. DNA of the CDR3: TGTGCCAGCAGCCCCGAGGGGGGGCCACTGACCACTGAAGCTTTCTTT. Residues: CASSPEGGPLTTEAFF.

The rearrangement links TRBV6-5 to TRBJ2-3; 13 bases agree with TRBD2. The CDR3 runs to 18 residues. V lost 0 bases to trimming and J lost 5 bases; unmatched junction nucleotides: 8. Germline V gene data show CDR1 as MNHEY and CDR2 as SVGAGI. For the CDR3, the DNA is TGTGCCAGCAGTTACTCGATCGGACTAGCGGGAGCGGTAGATACGCAGTATTTT. It is translated as CASSYSIGLAGAVDTQYF.

This clonotype was seen only a few times. The rearrangement joins TRBV3-1 to TRBJ2-3, with TRBD2 matching 10 bases. This CDR3 has 16 amino acids. Losses at the gene ends were 8 bases for V and 5 bases for J; bases not matched to a gene: 13. Germline assignment: CDR1 LGHDT and CDR2 YNNKEL (reference sequence). In DNA, the CDR3 is TGTGCCAGCTCCCTCGCTCTAGCGGGAGTCGAAGATACGCAGTATTTT. Protein product: CASSLALAGVEDTQYF.

In its sample, this clonotype was seen many times. J is TRBJ1-5 and V is TRBV4-1; D is perhaps TRBD1 (5 bases). Germline CDR1 reads MGHRA; CDR2 reads YSYEKL. The CDR3 has 17 amino acids. V was shortened by 0 bases and J by 2 bases, with 14 bases between the two germline ends. The DNA of the CDR3 is TGCGCCAGCAGCCAAGATAACACGGGGGTGGGCAATCAGCCCCAGCATTTT. Its translation: CASSQDNTGVGNQPQHF.

A few counts support this clonotype. The J gene is TRBJ2-7, the V gene TRBV5-8; maybe TRBD1 (6 bases). CDR1 is SGHTS and CDR2 is YDEGEE in the germline V gene. This CDR3 contains 14 residues. V gave up 4 bases and J gave up 3 bases, with 14 bases separating them. In DNA form, the CDR3 reads TGTGCCAGCAGCAGCAGACAGGATTTCTACGAGCAGTACTTC. It is translated as CASSSRQDFYEQYF.

This clonotype has more than one count but fewer than ten. The rearrangement uses TRBV4-1 and TRBJ1-2, with D possibly being TRBD1 (6 bases). The CDR3 runs 15 residues. V lost 2 bases and J 5 bases, leaving 15 bases between the germline ends. Germline-derived CDR1 and CDR2 are MGHRA and YSYEKL. CDR3 amino acids: CASSQRDGGAYGYTF. Written as DNA, the CDR3 is TGCGCCAGCAGCCAAAGGGACGGGGGGGCGTATGGCTACACCTTC.

Regarding this clonotype: At one boundary the junction diverges from the germline segment, which might be a read error. The gene calls are TRBV27 and TRBJ2-7; weak D call: TRBD2 (6 bases). The CDR3 length is 14 residues. The germline gives CDR1 MNHEY, CDR2 SMNVEV (reference sequence). Here the CDR3 DNA reads TGTGCCGGCAGCACGGGGGACGCAACCTACGAGCAGTACTTC. Translation: CAGSTGDATYEQYF.

V usage is TRBV9 and J usage is TRBJ1-1; 8 bases are a match to TRBD1. Trimming took 2 bases from V and 10 from J; bases not matched to a gene: 7. CDR3 size: 13 residues. Germline-derived CDR1 and CDR2 are SGDLS and YYNGEE. The CDR3 DNA is TGTGCCAGCAGCGTGACACAGGGGGGAGGAGCTTTCTTT. It encodes CASSVTQGGGAFF.

The table lists this clonotype with many counts. This sequence joins TRBV20-1 and TRBJ1-2; no clear D. Looked up from germline, CDR1 is DFQATT and CDR2 is SNEGSKA (reference sequence). With 3 bases removed from V and 4 bases from J, the gap between germline ends came to 12 bases. This CDR3 has 13 residues. In DNA form, the CDR3 reads TGCAGTGCTAGCGAATTTAGAGGCTATGGCTACACCTTC. This translates into CSASEFRGYGYTF.

There are many counts of this clonotype. The CDR3 here is CASSLGQNGYTF. The DNA for the CDR3 is TGTGCCAGCAGTTTAGGCCAGAATGGCTACACCTTC. The V gene is TRBV12-3 or TRBV12-4, the J gene TRBJ1-2; D uncertain. Trimming cost V 1 base and J 6 bases, with 6 bases left between them. CDR3 length: 12 residues.

This clonotype was counted between two and nine times. This chain links TRBV4-3 with TRBJ2-6; D might be TRBD2 (5 bases). The germline V and J ends were trimmed by 0 bases and 0 bases, with 12 bases remaining between them. Germline CDR1 LGHNA, CDR2 YSLEER. The CDR3 runs 18 residues. CDR3: CASSQDTSGNSGANVLTF. DNA for the CDR3: TGCGCCAGCAGCCAAGACACTTCGGGGAACTCTGGGGCCAACGTCCTGACTTTC.

The CDR3 spells CAWTVGVRGTDTQYF. The CDR3 bases are TGTGCCTGGACCGTGGGTGTTCGGGGCACAGATACGCAGTATTTT. The genes are TRBV30 and TRBJ2-3; the D is unclear. The CDR3 is 15 amino acids. Looked up from germline, CDR1 is GTSNPN and CDR2 is SVGIG (reference sequence). V lost 4 bases and J lost 1, with 15 bases in between.